Included here is one TCR beta chain sequence, with context. It differs at one base from a far larger clone, so likely a read error. The sample holds other DNA sequences that translate to the same CDR3. Deep level was the assay's run setting. The material for each subset, its genomic DNA, was split evenly across several immunoSEQ plates. Clones were sequenced by immunoSEQ multiplex PCR, and TCRdb holds only the in-frame ones, with some missing. The sample includes roughly 450,000 clones, less than 85% seen only once; the top ten take around 13%. This sample was included in a study of shared clonotypes between healthy human individuals. From germline, CDR1 is MNHNY and CDR2 SVGAGI (reference sequence). The CDR3 loop spans 14 amino acids. The donor population consisted of healthy HIV-negative adults with no recent acute infections or vaccinations.

The sequence was obtained from a woman in her forties in good health. Some clones in this sample may be carry-over from other donors' samples. Sequencing was done on a sample of PBMCs. The genes are TRBV6-6 and TRBJ2-6; maybe TRBD1 (5 bases). CDR3 coding DNA: TGTGCCAGCAGTTACTCGACTGGGGCCAACGTCTTGACTTTC. Protein sequence: CASSYSTGANVLTF.